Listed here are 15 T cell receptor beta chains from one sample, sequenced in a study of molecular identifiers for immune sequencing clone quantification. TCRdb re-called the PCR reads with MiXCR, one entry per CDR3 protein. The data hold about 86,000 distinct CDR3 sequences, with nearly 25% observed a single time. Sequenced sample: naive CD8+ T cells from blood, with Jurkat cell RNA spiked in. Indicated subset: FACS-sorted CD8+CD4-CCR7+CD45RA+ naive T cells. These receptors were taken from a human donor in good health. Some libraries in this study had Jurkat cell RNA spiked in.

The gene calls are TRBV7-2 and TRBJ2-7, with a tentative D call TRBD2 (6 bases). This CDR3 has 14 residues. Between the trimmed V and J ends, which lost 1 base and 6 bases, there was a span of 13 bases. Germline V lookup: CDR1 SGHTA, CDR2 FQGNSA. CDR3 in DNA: TGTGCCAGCAGCTTAGGTTGGGGGGAGGCCGAGCAGTACTTC. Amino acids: CASSLGWGEAEQYF.

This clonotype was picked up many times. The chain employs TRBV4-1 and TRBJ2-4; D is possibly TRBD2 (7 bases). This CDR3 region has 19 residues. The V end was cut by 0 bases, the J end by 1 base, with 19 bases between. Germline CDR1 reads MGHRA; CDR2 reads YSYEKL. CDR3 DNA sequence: TGCGCCAGCAGCCAAGATCAGGGGAGGGGATGGATGGCCAAAAACATTCAGTACTTC. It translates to CASSQDQGRGWMAKNIQYF.

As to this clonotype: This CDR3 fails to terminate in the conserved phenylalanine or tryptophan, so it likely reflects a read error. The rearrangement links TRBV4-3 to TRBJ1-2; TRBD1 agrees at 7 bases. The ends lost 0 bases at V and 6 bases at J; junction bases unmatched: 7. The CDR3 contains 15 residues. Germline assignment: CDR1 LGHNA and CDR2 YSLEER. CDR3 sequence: CASSQDIQTGHGYTL. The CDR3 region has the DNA TGCGCCAGCAGCCAAGATATCCAGACAGGGCATGGCTACACCCTC.

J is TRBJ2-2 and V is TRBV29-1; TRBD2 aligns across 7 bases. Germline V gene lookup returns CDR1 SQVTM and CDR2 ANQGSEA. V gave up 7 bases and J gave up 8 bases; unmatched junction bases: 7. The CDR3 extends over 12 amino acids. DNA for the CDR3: TGCAGCGCCTTCAGCGGGAAAGGGGAGCTGTTTTTT. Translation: CSAFSGKGELFF.

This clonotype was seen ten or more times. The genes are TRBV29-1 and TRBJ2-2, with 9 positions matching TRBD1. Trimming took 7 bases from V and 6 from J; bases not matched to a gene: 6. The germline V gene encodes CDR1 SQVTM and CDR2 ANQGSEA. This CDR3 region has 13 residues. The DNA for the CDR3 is TGCAGCGGGGGACAGGGTACGGCCGGGGAGCTGTTTTTT. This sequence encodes CSGGQGTAGELFF.

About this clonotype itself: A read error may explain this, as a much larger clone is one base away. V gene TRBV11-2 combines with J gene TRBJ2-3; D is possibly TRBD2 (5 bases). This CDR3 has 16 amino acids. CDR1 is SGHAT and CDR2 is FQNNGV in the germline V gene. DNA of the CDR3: TGTGCCAGCAGTGAAGGCACGGGGTTCAACACAGATGCGCAGTATTTT. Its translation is CASSEGTGFNTDAQYF. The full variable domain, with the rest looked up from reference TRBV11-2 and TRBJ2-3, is EAGVAQSPRYKIIEKRQSVAFWCNPISGHATLYWYQQILGQGPKLLIQFQNNGVVDDSQLPKDRFSAERLKGVDSTLKIQPAKLEDSAVYLCASSEGTGFNTDAQYFGPGTRLTVL.

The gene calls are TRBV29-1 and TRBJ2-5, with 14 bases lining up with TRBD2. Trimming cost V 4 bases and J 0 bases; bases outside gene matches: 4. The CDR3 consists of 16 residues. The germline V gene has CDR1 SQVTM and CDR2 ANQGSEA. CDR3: CSVGLAGGGYQETQYF. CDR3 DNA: TGCAGCGTTGGACTAGCGGGAGGGGGGTACCAAGAGACCCAGTACTTC.

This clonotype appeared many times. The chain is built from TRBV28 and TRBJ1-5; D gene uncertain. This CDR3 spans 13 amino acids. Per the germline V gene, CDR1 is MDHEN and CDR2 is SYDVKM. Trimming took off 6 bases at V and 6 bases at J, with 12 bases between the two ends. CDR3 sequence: CASSPTGRQPQHF. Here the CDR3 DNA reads TGTGCCAGCAGCCCTACTGGACGTCAGCCCCAGCATTTT.

The CDR3 loop is CASAGYGDTGELFF. The CDR3 nucleotides are TGTGCCAGCGCAGGGTATGGCGACACCGGGGAGCTGTTTTTT. This sequence joins TRBV12-3 or TRBV12-4 and TRBJ2-2, with D possibly matching TRBD1 (5 bases). Trimming took off 8 bases at V and 3 bases at J, with 13 bases between the two ends. The CDR3 spans 14 residues.

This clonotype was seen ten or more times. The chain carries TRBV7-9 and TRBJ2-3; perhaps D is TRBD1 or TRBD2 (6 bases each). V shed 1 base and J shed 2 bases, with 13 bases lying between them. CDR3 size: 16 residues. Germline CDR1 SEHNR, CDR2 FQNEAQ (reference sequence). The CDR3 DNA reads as TGTGCCAGCAGCTTAGGATGGGGGGCCGTCACAGATACGCAGTATTTT. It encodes CASSLGWGAVTDTQYF.

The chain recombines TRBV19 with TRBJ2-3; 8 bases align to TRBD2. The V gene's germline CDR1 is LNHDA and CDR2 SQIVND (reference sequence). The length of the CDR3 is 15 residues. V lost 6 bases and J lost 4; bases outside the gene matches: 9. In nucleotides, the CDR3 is TGTGCCAGTAGGCCCGGGACTAGATCCCCAGATACGCAGTATTTT. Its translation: CASRPGTRSPDTQYF.

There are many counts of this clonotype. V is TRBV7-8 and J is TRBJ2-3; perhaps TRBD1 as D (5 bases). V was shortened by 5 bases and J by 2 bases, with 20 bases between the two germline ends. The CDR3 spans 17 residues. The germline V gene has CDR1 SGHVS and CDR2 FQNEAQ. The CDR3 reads CASSPPGAGPDTDTQYF. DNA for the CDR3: TGTGCCAGCAGCCCTCCCGGCGCAGGGCCAGACACAGATACGCAGTATTTT.

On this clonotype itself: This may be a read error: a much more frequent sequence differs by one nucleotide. The CDR3: CASKITDASYGYTF. CDR3 DNA: TGTGCCAGCAAAATTACGGACGCAAGTTATGGCTACACCTTC. The chain uses TRBV12-3 or TRBV12-4 and TRBJ1-2; D remains unclear. The V end lost 7 bases, the J end lost 5 bases, and 17 bases lay between the germline ends. This CDR3 has 14 amino acids.

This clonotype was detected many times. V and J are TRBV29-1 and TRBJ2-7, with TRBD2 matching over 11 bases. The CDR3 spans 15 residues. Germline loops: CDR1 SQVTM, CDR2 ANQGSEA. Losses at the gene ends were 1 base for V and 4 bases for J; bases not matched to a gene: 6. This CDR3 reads CSVEATSGREYEQYF. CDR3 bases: TGCAGCGTTGAAGCCACTAGCGGGAGAGAATACGAGCAGTACTTC.

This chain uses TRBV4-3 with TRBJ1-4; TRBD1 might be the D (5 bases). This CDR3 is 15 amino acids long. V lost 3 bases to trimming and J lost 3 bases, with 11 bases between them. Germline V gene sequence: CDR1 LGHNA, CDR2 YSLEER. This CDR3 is CASSHSTGPNEKLFF. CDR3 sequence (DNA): TGCGCCAGCAGCCACTCGACGGGGCCTAATGAAAAACTGTTTTTT.